These 17 T cell receptor beta chains came from one sample sequenced in a study of CD8 T cells in ankylosing spondylitis. TCRdb re-called the 5' RACE reads through MiXCR, storing one row per CDR3 protein. The data contain about 200,000 distinct CDR3 sequences, 10% to 15% of them singletons. The specimen sequenced was blood, either unsorted or a sorted T cell fraction (not recorded which). These receptors all stem from a male donor with ankylosing spondylitis or in good health (not recorded which).

The chain carries TRBV12-3 or TRBV12-4 and TRBJ1-5; TRBD1 is a possible D gene (5 bases). The CDR3 extends over 18 amino acids. V was shortened by 7 bases and J by 0 bases, with 22 bases between the two germline ends. This CDR3 is CASTGGHSGKYSNQPQHF. The CDR3 DNA sequence: TGTGCCAGCACCGGAGGCCACTCAGGGAAATATAGCAATCAGCCCCAGCATTTT.

This clonotype was counted a few times. The gene calls are TRBV7-9 and TRBJ2-7; the match to TRBD1 covers 10 bases. Looked up from germline, CDR1 is SEHNR and CDR2 is FQNEAQ (reference sequence). The CDR3 runs 15 residues. V dropped 3 bases and J dropped 4; count of bases not matched to a gene: 6. The CDR3 is CASSLTGTGVYEQYF. DNA of the CDR3: TGTGCCAGCAGCTTGACCGGGACAGGGGTTTACGAGCAGTACTTC.

In nucleotides, the CDR3 is TGCGCCAGCAGCCAAGATAGATCAGCGTACTACAATGAGCAGTTCTTC. It is translated as CASSQDRSAYYNEQFF. This chain joins TRBV4-1 and TRBJ2-1; D uncertain. CDR3 length: 16 residues. Trimming cost V 0 bases and J 3 bases, with 12 bases left between them. CDR1 MGHRA and CDR2 YSYEKL come from the germline V gene.

J is TRBJ2-3 and V is TRBV7-9; unclear D gene. Looked up from germline, CDR1 is SEHNR and CDR2 is FQNEAQ (reference sequence). This CDR3 has 11 amino acids. V was pared by 4 bases and J by 7 bases, with 6 bases between. The CDR3 nucleotides are TGTGCCAGCAGCTCCCCTAATACGCAGTATTTT. Its protein product is CASSSPNTQYF.

This clonotype was observed at least ten times. This chain joins TRBV4-1 and TRBJ2-7; D remains unclear. Germline loops: CDR1 MGHRA, CDR2 YSYEKL. This CDR3 spans 15 amino acids. V lost 2 bases and J 3 bases, leaving 14 bases between the germline ends. The CDR3 protein is CASSQRVGIYYEQYF. CDR3 in DNA: TGCGCCAGCAGCCAACGAGTAGGAATCTACTACGAGCAGTACTTC.

This chain joins TRBV7-2 and TRBJ2-3; the D gene is possibly TRBD2 (6 bases). This CDR3 has 16 residues. The V gene's germline CDR1 is SGHTA and CDR2 FQGNSA. Trimming took off 1 base at V and 2 bases at J, with 13 bases between the two ends. CDR3 region: CASSLVISGLTDTQYF. The CDR3 nucleotides read TGTGCCAGCAGCTTAGTTATTAGCGGTCTCACAGATACGCAGTATTTT.

The chain combines TRBV7-6 with TRBJ2-7; D might be TRBD1 (6 bases). Germline V lookup: CDR1 SGHVS, CDR2 FNYEAQ. V was trimmed by 0 bases and J by 1 base, leaving 7 bases between them. The CDR3 runs to 14 residues. CDR3 residues: CASSLADRSYEQYF. In nucleotides, the CDR3 is TGTGCCAGCAGCTTAGCGGACAGATCCTACGAGCAGTACTTC.

As regards this clonotype: Relative to the germline gene, one junction end is altered; a read error may explain this. J is TRBJ2-1 and V is TRBV7-9; the D gene is possibly TRBD2 (6 bases). The CDR3 has 15 residues. Germline CDR1 is SEHNR and CDR2 is FQNEAQ (reference sequence). CDR3: CAISFPAGGYNEQFF. The CDR3 coding sequence is TGTGCCATCAGCTTCCCGGCCGGGGGCTACAATGAGCAGTTCTTC.

The gene calls are TRBV6-1 and TRBJ1-2; D call uncertain. The CDR3 is made up of 14 amino acids. Germline V lookup: CDR1 MNHNS, CDR2 SASEGT. V was shortened by 5 bases and J by 7 bases, with 17 bases between the two germline ends. CDR3 region: CASSPSGVTGGYTF. CDR3 DNA: TGTGCCAGCAGTCCCAGTGGGGTAACGGGTGGCTACACCTTC.

The chain recombines TRBV11-1 with TRBJ2-7; 7 bases agree with TRBD1. The CDR3 loop spans 16 amino acids. CDR1 and CDR2 from the germline V gene are SGHAT and FQDESV (reference sequence). Trimming took 5 bases from V and 0 from J; bases not matched to a gene: 10. CDR3 DNA sequence: TGTGCCAGCAGCCCTAGACAGGGCCGAAGCTCCTACGAGCAGTACTTC. Amino acids: CASSPRQGRSSYEQYF.

In its sample, this clonotype was seen a few times. The chain has TRBV5-1 and TRBJ2-4, with TRBD2 identical over 14 bases. Unmatched junction bases numbered 8, after V lost 5 bases and J lost 1 base. CDR3 size: 18 residues. Germline V gene data show CDR1 as SGHRS and CDR2 as YFSETQ. The CDR3 coding sequence is TGCGCCAGCAGGGAGGGACTAGCGGGAGCTGGGGCCAAAAACATTCAGTACTTC. Protein: CASREGLAGAGAKNIQYF.

This chain uses TRBV11-3 with TRBJ2-1; the D gene is possibly TRBD2 (5 bases). The germline V and J ends were trimmed by 3 bases and 6 bases, with 12 bases remaining between them. CDR1 is SGHNT and CDR2 is YENEEA in the germline V gene. This CDR3 comprises 14 residues. The chain's CDR3 is CASSFGEGVNEQFF. CDR3 DNA: TGTGCCAGCAGCTTCGGGGAAGGAGTCAATGAGCAGTTCTTC.

The chain links TRBV4-1 to TRBJ1-1; 9 bases map to TRBD1. Germline V gives CDR1 MGHRA, CDR2 YSYEKL. Losses at the gene ends were 4 bases for V and 4 bases for J; bases not matched to a gene: 7. The CDR3 runs to 15 residues. The CDR3 DNA reads as TGCGCCAGCAGCCGGGACAGGGAGGGTAGCACTGAAGCTTTCTTT. This sequence encodes CASSRDREGSTEAFF.

The V gene is TRBV27, the J gene TRBJ2-2, with 9 bases that match TRBD1. This CDR3 region has 16 residues. Germline V gene data show CDR1 as MNHEY and CDR2 as SMNVEV (reference sequence). The V segment lost 3 bases and the J segment 4 bases; nucleotides outside the gene matches: 6. CDR3 sequence (DNA): TGTGCCAGCAGTTTCTGGACAGGGGTGGCCACCGGGGAGCTGTTTTTT. Amino acid sequence: CASSFWTGVATGELFF.

J is TRBJ2-7 and V is TRBV10-3; D is possibly TRBD1 or TRBD2 (5 bases each). Per germline, CDR1 ENHRY and CDR2 SYGVKD. V was pared by 3 bases and J by 3 bases, with 18 bases between. CDR3 length: 16 residues. The CDR3 spells CAISDPGGVSNYEQYF. CDR3 nucleotides: TGTGCCATCAGTGATCCTGGGGGAGTATCAAACTACGAGCAGTACTTC.

This clonotype has at least ten counts. The chain carries TRBV12-3 or TRBV12-4 and TRBJ2-1, with D possibly called TRBD1 or TRBD2 (5 bases each). The CDR3 covers 17 residues. V dropped 1 base and J dropped 0 bases, with 13 bases sitting between them. The CDR3 nucleotides read TGTGCCAGCAGTTTAGGTTTGGGACGGGGCTCCTACAATGAGCAGTTCTTC. This sequence encodes CASSLGLGRGSYNEQFF.

This clonotype was observed many times. The chain links TRBV29-1 to TRBJ2-1; D call uncertain. From germline, CDR1 is SQVTM and CDR2 ANQGSEA. Trimming shortened V by 3 bases and J by 0 bases, and 6 bases separated the two germline ends. This CDR3 spans 13 amino acids. The CDR3 is CSVDQTSYNEQFF. The CDR3 nucleotides read TGCAGCGTTGACCAGACCTCCTACAATGAGCAGTTCTTC.